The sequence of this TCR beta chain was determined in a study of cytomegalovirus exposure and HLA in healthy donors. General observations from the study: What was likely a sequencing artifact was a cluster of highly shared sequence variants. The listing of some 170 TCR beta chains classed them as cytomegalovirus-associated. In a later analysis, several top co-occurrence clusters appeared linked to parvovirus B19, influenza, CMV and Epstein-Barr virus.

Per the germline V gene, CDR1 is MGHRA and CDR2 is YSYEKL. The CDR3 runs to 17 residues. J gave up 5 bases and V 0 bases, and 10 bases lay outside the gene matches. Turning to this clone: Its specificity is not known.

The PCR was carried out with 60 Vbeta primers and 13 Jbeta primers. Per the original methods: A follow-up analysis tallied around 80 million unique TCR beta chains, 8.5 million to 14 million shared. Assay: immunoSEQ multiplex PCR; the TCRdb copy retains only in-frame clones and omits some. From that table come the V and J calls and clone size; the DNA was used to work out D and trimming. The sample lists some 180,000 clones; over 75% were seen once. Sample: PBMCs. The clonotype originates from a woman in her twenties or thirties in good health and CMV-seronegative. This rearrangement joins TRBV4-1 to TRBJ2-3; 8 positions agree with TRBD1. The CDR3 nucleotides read TGCGCCAGCAGCCAAGAGGAACCAGGGGGCGAAGGAGATACGCAGTATTTT. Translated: CASSQEEPGGEGDTQYF.